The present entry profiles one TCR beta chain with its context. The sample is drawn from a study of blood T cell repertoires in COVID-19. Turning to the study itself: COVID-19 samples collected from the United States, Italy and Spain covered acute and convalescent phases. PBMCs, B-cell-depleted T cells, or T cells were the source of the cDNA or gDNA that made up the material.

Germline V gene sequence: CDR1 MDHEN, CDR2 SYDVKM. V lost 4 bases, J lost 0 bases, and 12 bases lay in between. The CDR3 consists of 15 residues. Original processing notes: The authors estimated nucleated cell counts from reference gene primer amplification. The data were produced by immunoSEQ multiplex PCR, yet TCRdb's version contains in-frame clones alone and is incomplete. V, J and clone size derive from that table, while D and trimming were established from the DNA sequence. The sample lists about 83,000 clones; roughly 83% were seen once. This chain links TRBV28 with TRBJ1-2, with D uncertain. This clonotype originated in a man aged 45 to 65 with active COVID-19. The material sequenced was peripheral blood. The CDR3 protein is CASSSPPVTNYGYTF. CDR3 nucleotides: TGTGCCAGCAGTTCCCCCCCAGTAACTAACTATGGCTACACCTTC.